This TCR beta chain stems from a study of patients and donors after allogeneic stem cell transplantation. This clonotype was found a few times. TCRdb reprocessed the RT-PCR reads with MiXCR, giving one entry per CDR3 protein. Found here are roughly 960,000 distinct CDR3 sequences, about a sixth of them singletons; the top ten hold 5.5% to 6.5%. V lost 2 bases and J lost 4; bases outside the gene matches: 14. The CDR3 runs to 17 residues. The germline V gene encodes CDR1 MDHEN and CDR2 SYDVKM. The receptor was derived from a human donor who was either an allogeneic HSCT recipient or a stem cell or donor lymphocyte infusion donor (not recorded which). It is not recorded whose cells these are; they may come from a transplant donor. Source material: blood, either unsorted or a sorted T cell fraction (not recorded which). The chain joins TRBV28 to TRBJ2-7; 7 nucleotides agree with TRBD1. The CDR3 coding sequence is TGTGCCAGCAGTTTACCGAATCGGGACAGATTGCTTTACGAGCAGTACTTC. Translated: CASSLPNRDRLLYEQYF.